Listed below are T cell receptor beta chains from one sample, sequenced in a study of blood T cells in healthy people across ages. In TCRdb, the 5' RACE reads were re-called with MiXCR into one record per CDR3 protein. Of 2 million or so distinct CDR3 sequences detected, just under 50% appear once; the ten largest clones hold approximately 2.1%. The sequencing input was blood. The receptor set was obtained from a woman aged 40 to 50 in good health. CDR3s include the opening cysteine and the closing phenylalanine or tryptophan. The D gene is left open where the match is weak. For some rows the clone size is stated as once, few or many, or as a class when expanded; others skip it.

V	length	size	D	J	DNA	CDR3
TRBV5-1	15	.	TRBD1	TRBJ1-2	TGCGCCAGCAGCCCGTTGACAGGGTTGGACTATGGCTACACCTTC	CASSPLTGLDYGYTF
TRBV7-6	16	.	.	TRBJ2-5	TGTGCCAGCAGCTTGAGTGACAGGTCGGGTGTAGAGACCCAGTACTTC	CASSLSDRSGVETQYF
TRBV14	14	.	TRBD1	TRBJ2-7	TGTGCCAGCAGCCACCGACAGGGGCTGAGCGAGCAGTACTTC	CASSHRQGLSEQYF
TRBV5-1	14	.	.	TRBJ1-1	TGCGCCAGCAGCTTGGACGTTTCGAACACTGAAGCTTTCTTT	CASSLDVSNTEAFF
TRBV7-2	14	few	TRBD1	TRBJ2-1	TGTGCCAGCAGCTTGCACAGGGGGCAGGATGAGCAGTTCTTC	CASSLHRGQDEQFF
TRBV24-1	12	.	.	TRBJ2-3	TGTGCCACCAGTGATCGGGGGGATACGCAGTATTTT	CATSDRGDTQYF
TRBV21-1	15	.	.	TRBJ2-5	TGTGCCAGCAGCAAAGATGAGCGGGCGGTAGAGACCCAGTACTTC	CASSKDERAVETQYF
TRBV10-3	15	.	.	TRBJ2-1	TGTGCCATCAGTGAGTCTGGACAACAGGCGGGTGAGCAGTTCTTC	CAISESGQQAGEQFF
TRBV29-1	18	few	.	TRBJ2-1	TGCAGCTCTCTACAAGATACCCCGGGCCCATCCTCCTACAATGAGCAGTTCTTC	CSSLQDTPGPSSYNEQFF
TRBV29-1	15	.	.	TRBJ2-7	TGCAGCGTTGAATCACCGGACACTAGCTACTACGAGCAGTACTTC	CSVESPDTSYYEQYF
TRBV28	17	few	.	TRBJ2-3	TGTGCCAGCAGTTTTGAAGGAGGAGGCTCTGGCTCAGATACGCAGTATTTT	CASSFEGGGSGSDTQYF
TRBV6-5	15	.	.	TRBJ2-1	TGTGCCAGCAGTTTTGGACAGATCACTTACAATGAGCAGTTCTTC	CASSFGQITYNEQFF
TRBV6-5	14	.	.	TRBJ2-1	TGTGCCAGCAGTTACTCTTCCGGGATATATGAGCAGTTCTTC	CASSYSSGIYEQFF
TRBV9	17	few	.	TRBJ1-2	TGTGCCAGCAGCGTAGTAAATCGAGGCCGGAGGGGTGATGGCTACACCTTC	CASSVVNRGRRGDGYTF
TRBV9	19	.	.	TRBJ2-3	TGTGCCAGCAGCGTAAGAAAATACCCCGGCCCACATCCATTTGATACGCAGTATTTT	CASSVRKYPGPHPFDTQYF
TRBV7-9	14	.	.	TRBJ1-2	TGTGCCAGCAGCTATGATTCCGTTAACTATGGCTACACCTTC	CASSYDSVNYGYTF
TRBV4-1	13	few	TRBD1	TRBJ1-5	TGCGCCAGCAGCCCAGGGGGTGATCAGCCCCAGCATTTT	CASSPGGDQPQHF
TRBV7-2	15	.	.	TRBJ1-5	TGTGCCAGCAGCTTTCAAGGGGGTCTCAATCAGCCCCAGCATTTT	CASSFQGGLNQPQHF
TRBV9	16	.	.	TRBJ1-4	TGTGCCAGCAGCGTAGGGGATACAGGGACTAATGAAAAACTGTTTTTT	CASSVGDTGTNEKLFF
TRBV4-3	15	.	TRBD1	TRBJ1-1	TGCACCAGCAGCCTCTGGACAGGGTGGGACACTGAAGCTTTCTTT	CTSSLWTGWDTEAFF
TRBV9	14	.	TRBD2	TRBJ2-1	TGTGCCAGCACCGGGACTAGCGCTTACAATGAGCAGTTCTTC	CASTGTSAYNEQFF
TRBV6-2/TRBV6-3	14	.	.	TRBJ1-2	TGTGCCAGCAGTTTCGGCAGCGCTAACTATGGCTACACCTTC	CASSFGSANYGYTF
TRBV20-1	15	.	.	TRBJ2-5	TGCAGTGCTCAGCCTGGGGGGGCCTTCCAAGAGACCCAGTACTTC	CSAQPGGAFQETQYF
TRBV7-4	15	.	.	TRBJ1-5	TGTGCCAGCATGTCGGTCGGGGGGTCTAATCAGCCCCAGCATTTT	CASMSVGGSNQPQHF
TRBV29-1	14	.	TRBD1	TRBJ2-3	TGCAGCGTTGTGCTGGACAGGGCCCCAGATACGCAGTATTTT	CSVVLDRAPDTQYF
TRBV20-1	13	many	TRBD1	TRBJ2-5	TGCAGTGCTAGAGGGACAGGGGGAGAGACCCAGTACTTC	CSARGTGGETQYF
TRBV20-1	13	.	TRBD2	TRBJ2-7	TGCAGTGCTAGGGGAGGGCCGGGGTACGAGCAGTACTTC	CSARGGPGYEQYF
TRBV20-1	15	.	.	TRBJ2-1	TGCGGTGCTAGACCGGCGGTCAGGGTAGTGAATGAGCAGTTCTTC	CGARPAVRVVNEQFF
TRBV15	15	.	TRBD1	TRBJ1-5	TGTGCCACCAGCAGAGGGAGGACAGGGGGACAGCCCCAGCATTTT	CATSRGRTGGQPQHF
TRBV6-6	16	.	.	TRBJ2-3	TGTGCCAGCAGCCACGGACGGGGGCAGAGGACAGATACGCAGTATTTT	CASSHGRGQRTDTQYF
TRBV24-1	12	few	.	TRBJ1-5	TGTGCCACCAGTGATTTGCGGCATATCCAGCATTTT	CATSDLRHIQHF
TRBV6-5	14	.	.	TRBJ2-7	TGTGCCAGCAGTTCCTCAGACAGGAACGACGAGCAGTACTTC	CASSSSDRNDEQYF
TRBV6-2/TRBV6-3	16	.	TRBD1	TRBJ1-2	TGTGCCAGCAGTCCTGCTGGGACAGAAGCCTCCTATGGCTACACCTTC	CASSPAGTEASYGYTF
TRBV3-1	15	few	TRBD2	TRBJ2-1	TGTGCCAGCAGCCAAGGACTAGCGGGGGCCGGTGAGCAGTTCTTC	CASSQGLAGAGEQFF
TRBV10-3	16	.	TRBD1	TRBJ1-6	TGTGCCATCAGACCAGGGGGCAGCTCCTATAATTCACCCCTCCACTTT	CAIRPGGSSYNSPLHF
TRBV29-1	11	few	.	TRBJ2-7	TGCAGCGTTGAAATCACCTACGAGCAGTACTTC	CSVEITYEQYF
TRBV5-6	15	.	.	TRBJ1-6	TGTGCCAGCAGGTACGGGAGCTCCTATAATTCACCCCTCCACTTT	CASRYGSSYNSPLHF
TRBV7-2	15	.	.	TRBJ2-5	TGTGCCAGCAGCCGTCGGATGGGCGGTGTGGAGACCCAGTACTTC	CASSRRMGGVETQYF
TRBV6-5	15	once	TRBD1	TRBJ2-7	TGTGCCAGCAGTTACTCGGGACAGCGGACCTACGAGCAGTACTTC	CASSYSGQRTYEQYF
TRBV4-3	15	few	TRBD2	TRBJ2-7	TGCGCCAGCAGCCAAGATCGAGCGGGGTGGTACGAGCAGTACTTC	CASSQDRAGWYEQYF
TRBV6-2/TRBV6-3	12	.	.	TRBJ2-6	TGTGCCAGCAGATCTGGGGCCAACGCCCTGACTTTC	CASRSGANALTF
TRBV10-3	13	few	TRBD1	TRBJ2-3	TGTGCCATCAAATTTCAGGGGGCAGATACGCAGTATTTT	CAIKFQGADTQYF
TRBV4-1	16	few	TRBD1	TRBJ1-6	TGCGCCAGCAGCCTCCTGACAGGGGCCCTGAATTCACCCCTCCACTTT	CASSLLTGALNSPLHF
TRBV2	13	.	.	TRBJ1-6	TGTGCCAGCAGTTACAGGGAAGGTAGCGTGCTCCACTTT	CASSYREGSVLHF
TRBV15	16	.	.	TRBJ2-3	TGTGCCACCAGCGCCACAGGGTCGGAGTACACAGATACTCAGTATTTT	CATSATGSEYTDTQYF
TRBV12-3/TRBV12-4	13	many	.	TRBJ2-1	TGTGCCAGCAGCCCCCTCAGATACAATGAGCAGTTCTTC	CASSPLRYNEQFF
TRBV12-3/TRBV12-4	16	.	.	TRBJ2-6	TGTGCCAGCAGTTTTTCAGGGCGGACTGGGGCCAACGTCCTGACTTTC	CASSFSGRTGANVLTF
TRBV7-3	15	.	.	TRBJ1-4	TGTGCCAGCAGCCAGAGACAGGCGGCGTTGGAAAAACTGTTTTTT	CASSQRQAALEKLFF
TRBV10-2	15	once	.	TRBJ1-5	TGCGCCAGCAGTGATCTCCAGCTGAGCAATCAGCCCCAGCATTTT	CASSDLQLSNQPQHF
TRBV6-1	14	.	TRBD1	TRBJ2-7	TGTGCCAGCACCACGACAGGGCGAGTCTACGAGCAGTACTTC	CASTTTGRVYEQYF
TRBV9	16	.	.	TRBJ2-3	TGTGCCAGCAGCGTCGGGAGCAGGGATGGCACAGATACGCAGTATTTT	CASSVGSRDGTDTQYF